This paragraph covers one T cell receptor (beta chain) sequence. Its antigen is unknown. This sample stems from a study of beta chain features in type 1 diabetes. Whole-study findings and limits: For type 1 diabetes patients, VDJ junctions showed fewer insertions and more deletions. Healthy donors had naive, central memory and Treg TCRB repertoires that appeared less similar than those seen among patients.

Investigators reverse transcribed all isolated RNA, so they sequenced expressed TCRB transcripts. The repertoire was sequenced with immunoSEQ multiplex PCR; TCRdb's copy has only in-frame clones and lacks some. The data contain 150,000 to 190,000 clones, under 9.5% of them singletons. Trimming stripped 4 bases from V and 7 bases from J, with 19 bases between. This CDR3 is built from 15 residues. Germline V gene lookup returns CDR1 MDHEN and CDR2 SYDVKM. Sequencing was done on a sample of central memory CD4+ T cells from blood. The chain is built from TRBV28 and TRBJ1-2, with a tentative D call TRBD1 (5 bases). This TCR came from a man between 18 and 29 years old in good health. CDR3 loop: CASSSFGEGNGGYTF. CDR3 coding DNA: TGTGCCAGCAGTTCCTTTGGGGAGGGGAACGGTGGCTACACCTTC.